This TCR beta chain was captured in a study of blood T cell repertoires in COVID-19. Study information: Nucleic acid was either cDNA or gDNA, and it came from T cells, B-cell-depleted T cells, or PBMCs.

Methods used by the authors: The assay estimated nucleated cells by amplifying reference gene primers. Produced via immunoSEQ multiplex PCR; TCRdb's table is partial and in-frame only. D and trimming come from the DNA, and the V and J calls and clone size come from that table. Of about 200,000 clones listed, about 80% were seen once; the top ten hold approximately 7.2%. The CDR3 extends over 13 amino acids. The sample consisted of peripheral blood. This clonotype was obtained from a human donor with acute or convalescent COVID-19. The donor label of this sample is uncertain. V gene TRBV21-1 combines with J gene TRBJ2-7; whether TRBD1, the table's D call, matches the DNA was not checked. TRBV21-1 is marked as a pseudogene. The CDR3 DNA reads TGTGCCGCGCCGGGACAGGACTCCTACGAGCAGTACTTC. Translation: CAAPGQDSYEQYF.